One sample yielded the 8 T cell receptor beta chains listed below, sequenced in a study of metastatic and nonmetastatic thyroid tumors. Until they underwent thyroid surgery, no patient had received any treatment. TCRdb called clones again from the PCR reads with MiXCR. The table shows 15,000 to 20,000 clones, with 20% to 25% occurring only once. The sequencing sample was made of adjacent normal tissue. These receptors all come from a female donor with papillary thyroid cancer or a benign thyroid nodule (not recorded which). Some clones in this sample may be carry-over from other donors' samples.

At least ten counts were recorded for this clone. The gene calls are TRBV5-1 and TRBJ2-2; D remains unclear. The CDR3 runs to 12 residues. V was shortened by 4 bases and J by 6 bases, with 7 bases between the two germline ends. The germline CDR1 and CDR2 sequences are SGHRS and YFSETQ. CDR3 bases: TGCGCCAGCAGCCCCGCCCCCGGGGAGCTGTTTTTT. Translation: CASSPAPGELFF.

Relative to its sample, this clone is medium-sized (0.01 to 0.1%). The V and J genes are TRBV28 and TRBJ1-5; D may be TRBD1 (6 bases). The germline gives CDR1 MDHEN, CDR2 SYDVKM. V dropped 7 bases and J dropped 2 bases, with 12 bases sitting between them. This CDR3 spans 14 amino acids. CDR3 DNA: TGTGCCAGCATTTTTACAGGGCGCAATCAGCCCCAGCATTTT. Translating it yields CASIFTGRNQPQHF.

This clone showed up many times. This rearrangement joins TRBV5-1 to TRBJ2-1; D may match TRBD1 or TRBD2 (5 bases each). V lost 7 bases, J lost 5 bases, and 13 bases lay in between. This CDR3 region has 13 residues. Looked up from germline, CDR1 is SGHRS and CDR2 is YFSETQ. This CDR3 reads CASWDVGHNEQFF. CDR3 bases: TGCGCCAGCTGGGACGTTGGGCACAATGAGCAGTTCTTC.

The gene calls are TRBV5-8 and TRBJ1-6; 12 nucleotides line up with TRBD1. CDR1 and CDR2 from the germline V gene are SGHTS and YDEGEE. This CDR3 comprises 16 residues. V was pared by 3 bases and J by 10 bases, with 8 bases of the junction left unmatched. CDR3 sequence reads: CASSSNGTGGGSPLHF. The CDR3 bases are TGTGCCAGCAGCTCTAATGGGACAGGGGGCGGATCACCCCTCCACTTT.

V usage is TRBV12-3 or TRBV12-4 and J usage is TRBJ2-7; 8 bases match TRBD2. This CDR3 has 19 residues. The V and J ends lost 3 bases and 2 bases, in that order; junction bases with no gene match: 18. The CDR3 region has the DNA TGTGCCAGCAGTTTGACCGGTACTAGCGGAAGGTTTGGGGCCTACGAGCAGTACTTC. It codes for CASSLTGTSGRFGAYEQYF.

In regard to this clone: A much larger clone lies one base from this, so it may be a read error. The V call is TRBV29-1, the J call TRBJ2-1; weak D call: TRBD2 (6 bases). CDR3 length: 15 amino acids. Between the trimmed V and J ends, which lost 6 bases and 3 bases, there was a span of 18 bases. The germline CDR1 and CDR2 sequences are SQVTM and ANQGSEA. The CDR3 DNA sequence: TGCAGCGTCCCTTGGGGAGCTAGCGTCTACAATGAGCAGTTCTTC. This translates into CSVPWGASVYNEQFF.

This clone was observed at least ten times. This sequence joins TRBV11-3 and TRBJ2-3; TRBD1 is a possible D gene (7 bases). V gave up 5 bases and J gave up 3 bases, with 18 bases separating them. Per germline, CDR1 SGHNT and CDR2 YENEEA. The CDR3 totals 16 residues. This CDR3 is CASSPLAGGLTDTQYF. CDR3 coding DNA: TGTGCCAGCAGCCCGCTGGCAGGGGGGTTAACAGATACGCAGTATTTT.

There are a few counts of this clone. The CDR3, as DNA: TGTGCCAGCTCCATTGCGGACACTGAAGCTTTCTTT. Amino acids: CASSIADTEAFF. The chain has TRBV6-1 and TRBJ1-1; D call uncertain. Trimming shortened V by 8 bases and J by 3 bases, and 10 bases separated the two germline ends. Germline-derived CDR1 and CDR2 are MNHNS and SASEGT. CDR3 length: 12 residues.